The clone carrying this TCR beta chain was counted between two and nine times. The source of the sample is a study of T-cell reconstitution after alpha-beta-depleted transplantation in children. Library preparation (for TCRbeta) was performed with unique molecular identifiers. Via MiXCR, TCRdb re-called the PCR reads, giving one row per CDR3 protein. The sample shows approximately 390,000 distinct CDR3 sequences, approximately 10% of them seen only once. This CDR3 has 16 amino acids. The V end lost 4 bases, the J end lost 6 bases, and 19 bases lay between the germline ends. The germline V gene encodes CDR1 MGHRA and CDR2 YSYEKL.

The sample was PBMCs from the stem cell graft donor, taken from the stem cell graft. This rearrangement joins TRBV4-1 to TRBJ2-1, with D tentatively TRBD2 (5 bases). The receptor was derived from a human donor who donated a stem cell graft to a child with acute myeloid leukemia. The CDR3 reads CASSLSRVARGNEQFF. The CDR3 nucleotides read TGCGCCAGCAGCCTCTCAAGGGTGGCTCGGGGCAATGAGCAGTTCTTC.